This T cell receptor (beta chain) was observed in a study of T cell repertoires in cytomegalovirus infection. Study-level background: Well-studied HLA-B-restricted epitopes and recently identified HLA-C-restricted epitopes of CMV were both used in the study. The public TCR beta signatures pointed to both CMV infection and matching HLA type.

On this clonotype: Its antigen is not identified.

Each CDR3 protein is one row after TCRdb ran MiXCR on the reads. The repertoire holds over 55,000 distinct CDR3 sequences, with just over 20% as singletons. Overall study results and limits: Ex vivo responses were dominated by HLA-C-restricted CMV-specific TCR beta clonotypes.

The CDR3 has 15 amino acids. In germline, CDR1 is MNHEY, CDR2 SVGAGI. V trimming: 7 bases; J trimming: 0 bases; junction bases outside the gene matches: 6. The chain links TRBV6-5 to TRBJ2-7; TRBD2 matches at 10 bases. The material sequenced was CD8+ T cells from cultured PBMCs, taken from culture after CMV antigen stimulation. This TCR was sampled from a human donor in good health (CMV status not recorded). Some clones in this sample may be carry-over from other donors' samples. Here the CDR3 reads CASNPLAGASYEQYF. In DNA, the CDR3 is TGTGCCAGCAATCCGCTAGCGGGGGCCTCCTACGAGCAGTACTTC.